This T cell receptor (beta chain) was identified during a study of T cell repertoires in cytomegalovirus infection. A few counts support this clonotype. Each CDR3 protein is one row after TCRdb ran MiXCR on the reads. The table shows about 180,000 distinct CDR3 sequences, with about a sixth occurring only once. Germline CDR1 and CDR2: SEHNR and FQNEAQ (reference sequence). This CDR3 is built from 18 residues. V shed 5 bases and J 1 base; nucleotides not matched to a gene: 10. Sequenced sample: CD8+ T cells from PBMCs. The sequence was collected from a human donor in good health (CMV status not recorded). Some clones in this sample may be carry-over from other donors' samples. The chain carries TRBV7-9 and TRBJ2-1; 11 nucleotides match TRBD2. CDR3 protein: CASSPTRGLAASYNEQFF. The CDR3 DNA follows: TGTGCCAGCAGCCCCACCCGGGGACTAGCGGCGTCCTACAATGAGCAGTTCTTC.